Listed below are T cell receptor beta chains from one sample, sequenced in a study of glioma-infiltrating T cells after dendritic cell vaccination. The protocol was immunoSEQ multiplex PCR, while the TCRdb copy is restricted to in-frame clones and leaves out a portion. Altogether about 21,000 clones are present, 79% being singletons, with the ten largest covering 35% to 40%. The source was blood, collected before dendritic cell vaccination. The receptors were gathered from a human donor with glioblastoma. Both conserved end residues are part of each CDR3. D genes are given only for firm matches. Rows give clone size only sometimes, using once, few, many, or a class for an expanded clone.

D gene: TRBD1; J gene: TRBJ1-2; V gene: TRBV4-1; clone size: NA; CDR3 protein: CASSQDPEGAGTHYGYTF; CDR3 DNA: TGCGCCAGCAGCCAAGACCCAGAGGGGGCAGGGACCCATTATGGCTACACCTTC
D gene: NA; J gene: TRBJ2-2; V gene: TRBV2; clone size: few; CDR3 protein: CASSELMTGELFF; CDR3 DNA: TGTGCCAGCAGTGAATTAATGACCGGGGAGCTGTTTTTT
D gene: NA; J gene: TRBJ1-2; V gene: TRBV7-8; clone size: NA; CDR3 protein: CASSLVGAYYGYTF; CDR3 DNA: TGTGCCAGCAGCTTAGTGGGGGCCTACTATGGCTACACCTTC
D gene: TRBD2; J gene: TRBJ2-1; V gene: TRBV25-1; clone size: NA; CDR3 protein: CASSVLAGSSSNEQFF; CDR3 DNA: TGTGCCAGCAGTGTATTAGCGGGATCCTCCTCCAATGAGCAGTTCTTC
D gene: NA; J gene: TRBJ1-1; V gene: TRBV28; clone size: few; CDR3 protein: CASSPLVANTEAFF; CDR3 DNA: TGTGCCAGCAGTCCCCTGGTAGCAAACACTGAAGCTTTCTTT
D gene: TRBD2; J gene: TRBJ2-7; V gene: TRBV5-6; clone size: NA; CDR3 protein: CASSLFSWGLNYEQYF; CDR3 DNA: TGTGCCAGCAGCTTGTTTTCGTGGGGACTAAACTACGAGCAGTACTTC
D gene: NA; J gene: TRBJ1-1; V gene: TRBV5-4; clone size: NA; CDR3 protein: CASKGGLDTEAFF; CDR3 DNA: TGTGCCAGCAAGGGGGGGTTAGACACTGAAGCTTTCTTT
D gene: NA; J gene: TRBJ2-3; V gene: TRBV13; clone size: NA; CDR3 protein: CASSPRGDTQYF; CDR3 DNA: TGTGCCAGCAGCCCTCGGGGAGATACGCAGTATTTT
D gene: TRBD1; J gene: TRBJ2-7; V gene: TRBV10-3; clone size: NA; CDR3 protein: CAIGRTGEDYEQYF; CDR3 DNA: TGTGCCATTGGCCGGACAGGCGAAGACTACGAGCAGTACTTC
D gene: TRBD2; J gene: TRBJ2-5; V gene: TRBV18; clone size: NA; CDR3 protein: CASSPSGTETQYF; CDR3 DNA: TGTGCCAGCTCACCGAGCGGGACTGAGACCCAGTACTTC
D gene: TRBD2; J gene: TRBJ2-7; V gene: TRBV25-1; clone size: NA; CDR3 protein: CASSEPGLAGGLGEQYF; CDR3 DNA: TGTGCCAGCAGTGAACCGGGACTAGCGGGAGGGTTAGGCGAGCAGTACTTC
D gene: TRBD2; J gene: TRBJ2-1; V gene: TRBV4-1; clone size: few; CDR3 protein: CASSQDASGYDEQFF; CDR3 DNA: TGCGCCAGCAGCCAAGATGCTAGCGGCTACGATGAGCAGTTCTTC
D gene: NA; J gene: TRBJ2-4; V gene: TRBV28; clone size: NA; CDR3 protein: CASSSPMFLVGSRGNIQYF; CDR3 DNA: TGTGCCAGCAGTTCCCCTATGTTCCTTGTCGGGTCCAGGGGAAACATTCAGTACTTC
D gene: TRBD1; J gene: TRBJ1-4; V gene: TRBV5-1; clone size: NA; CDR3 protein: CASSHGQGNGNEKLFF; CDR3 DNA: TGCGCCAGCAGCCACGGACAGGGAAACGGGAATGAAAAACTGTTTTTT
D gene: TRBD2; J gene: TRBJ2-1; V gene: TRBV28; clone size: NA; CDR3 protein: CASGRLGTSGRAYNEQFF; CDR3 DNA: TGTGCCAGCGGACGACTCGGGACTAGCGGGAGGGCCTACAATGAGCAGTTCTTC
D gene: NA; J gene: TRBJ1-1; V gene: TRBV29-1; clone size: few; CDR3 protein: CSVEKGQNTEAFF; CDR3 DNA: TGCAGCGTTGAGAAGGGACAGAACACTGAAGCTTTCTTT
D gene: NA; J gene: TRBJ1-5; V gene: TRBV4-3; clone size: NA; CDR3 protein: CASSQAYRAGNQPQHF; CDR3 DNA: TGCGCCAGCAGCCAAGCCTACAGGGCGGGCAATCAGCCCCAGCATTTT
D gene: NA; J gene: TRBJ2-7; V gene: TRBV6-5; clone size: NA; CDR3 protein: CASSYSWQGYEQYF; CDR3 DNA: TGTGCCAGCAGTTACTCGTGGCAGGGGTACGAGCAGTACTTC
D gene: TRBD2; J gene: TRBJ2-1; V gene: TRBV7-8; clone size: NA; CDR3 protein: CASTLAGGSYNEQFF; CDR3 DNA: TGTGCCAGCACACTAGCGGGAGGCTCCTACAATGAGCAGTTCTTC
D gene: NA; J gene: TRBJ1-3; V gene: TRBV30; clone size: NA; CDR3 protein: CARTESSGNTIYF; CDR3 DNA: TGTGCCCGGACGGAGTCCTCTGGAAACACCATATATTTT
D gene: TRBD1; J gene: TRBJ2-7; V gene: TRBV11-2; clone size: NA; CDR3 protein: CASSPQTGFLGEQYF; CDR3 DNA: TGTGCCAGCAGCCCACAGACAGGGTTCCTTGGGGAGCAGTACTTC
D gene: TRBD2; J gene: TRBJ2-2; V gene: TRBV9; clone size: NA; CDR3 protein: CASSVIAGGPSYTGELFF; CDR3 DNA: TGTGCCAGCAGCGTTATAGCGGGAGGGCCATCGTACACCGGGGAGCTGTTTTTT
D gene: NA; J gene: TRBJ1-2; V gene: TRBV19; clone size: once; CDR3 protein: CASSMPVHGYTF; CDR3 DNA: TGTGCCAGTAGTATGCCGGTACATGGCTACACCTTC
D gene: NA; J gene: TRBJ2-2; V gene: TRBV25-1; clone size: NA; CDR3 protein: CASQLGGNTGELFF; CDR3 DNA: TGTGCCAGCCAGCTGGGAGGGAACACCGGGGAGCTGTTTTTT
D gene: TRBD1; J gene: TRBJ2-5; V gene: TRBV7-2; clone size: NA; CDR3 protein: CASSRTGNRETQYF; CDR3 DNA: TGTGCCAGCAGCCGGACAGGGAACAGAGAGACCCAGTACTTC
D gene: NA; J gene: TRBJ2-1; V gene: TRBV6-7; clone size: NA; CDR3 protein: CASSTLFRSSYNEQFF; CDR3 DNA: TGTGCCAGCAGTACCCTTTTCCGGAGCTCCTACAATGAGCAGTTCTTC
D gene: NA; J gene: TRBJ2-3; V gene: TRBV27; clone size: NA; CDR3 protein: CASSWGDSTDTQYF; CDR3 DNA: TGTGCCAGCAGCTGGGGGGATAGCACAGATACGCAGTATTTT
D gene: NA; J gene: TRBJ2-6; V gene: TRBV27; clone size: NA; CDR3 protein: CASNRAGANVLTF; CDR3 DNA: TGTGCCAGCAACAGGGCTGGGGCCAACGTCCTGACTTTC
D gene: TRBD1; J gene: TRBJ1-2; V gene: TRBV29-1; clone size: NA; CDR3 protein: CSAGQGARNYGYTF; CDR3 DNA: TGCAGCGCCGGACAGGGGGCGCGTAACTATGGCTACACCTTC